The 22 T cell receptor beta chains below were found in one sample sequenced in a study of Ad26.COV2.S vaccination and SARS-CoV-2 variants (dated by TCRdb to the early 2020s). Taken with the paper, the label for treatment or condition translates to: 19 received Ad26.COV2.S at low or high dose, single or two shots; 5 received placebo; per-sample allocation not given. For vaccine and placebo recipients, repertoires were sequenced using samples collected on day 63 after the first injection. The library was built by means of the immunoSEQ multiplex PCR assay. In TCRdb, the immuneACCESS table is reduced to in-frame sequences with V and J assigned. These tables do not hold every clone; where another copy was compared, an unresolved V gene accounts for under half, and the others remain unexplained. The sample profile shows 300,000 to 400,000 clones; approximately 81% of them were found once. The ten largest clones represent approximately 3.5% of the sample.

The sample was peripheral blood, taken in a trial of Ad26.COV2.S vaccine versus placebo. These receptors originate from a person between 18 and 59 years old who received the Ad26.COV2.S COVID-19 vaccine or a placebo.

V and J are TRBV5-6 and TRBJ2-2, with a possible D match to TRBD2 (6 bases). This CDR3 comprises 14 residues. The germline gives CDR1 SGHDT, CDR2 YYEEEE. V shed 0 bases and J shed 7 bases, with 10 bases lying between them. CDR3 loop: CASSLETGDGELFF. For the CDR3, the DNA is TGTGCCAGCAGCTTGGAGACGGGGGACGGGGAGCTGTTTTTT.

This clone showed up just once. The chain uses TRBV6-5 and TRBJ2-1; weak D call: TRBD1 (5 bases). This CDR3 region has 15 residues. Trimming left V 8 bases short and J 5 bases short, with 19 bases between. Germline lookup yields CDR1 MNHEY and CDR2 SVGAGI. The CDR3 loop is CASQSAQGRNNEQFF. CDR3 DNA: TGTGCCAGCCAATCTGCTCAGGGCCGAAACAATGAGCAGTTCTTC.

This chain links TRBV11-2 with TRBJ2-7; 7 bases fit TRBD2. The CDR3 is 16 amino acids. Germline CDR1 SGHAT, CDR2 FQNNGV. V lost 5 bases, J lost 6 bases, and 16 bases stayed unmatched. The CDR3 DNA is TGTGCCAGCAGCCCCCTGGGGGGGGTGGTAATATCCGAGCAGTACTTC. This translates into CASSPLGGVVISEQYF.

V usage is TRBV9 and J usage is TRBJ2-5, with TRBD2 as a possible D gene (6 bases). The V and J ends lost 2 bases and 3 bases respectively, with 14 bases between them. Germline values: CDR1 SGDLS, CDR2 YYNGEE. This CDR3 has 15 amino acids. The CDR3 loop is CASSVLTAGKETQYF. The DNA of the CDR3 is TGTGCCAGCAGCGTTCTCACAGCGGGTAAAGAGACCCAGTACTTC.

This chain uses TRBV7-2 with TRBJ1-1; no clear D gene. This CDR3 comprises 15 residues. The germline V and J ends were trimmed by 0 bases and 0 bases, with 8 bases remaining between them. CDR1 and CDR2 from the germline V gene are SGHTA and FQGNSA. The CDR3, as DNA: TGTGCCAGCAGCTTAGCAGGGCACATGAACACTGAAGCTTTCTTT. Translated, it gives CASSLAGHMNTEAFF. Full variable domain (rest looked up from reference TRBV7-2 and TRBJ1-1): GAGVSQSPSNKVTEKGKDVELRCDPISGHTALYWYRQSLGQGLEFLIYFQGNSAPDKSGLPSDRFSAERTGGSVSTLTIQRTQQEDSAVYLCASSLAGHMNTEAFFGQGTRLTVV.

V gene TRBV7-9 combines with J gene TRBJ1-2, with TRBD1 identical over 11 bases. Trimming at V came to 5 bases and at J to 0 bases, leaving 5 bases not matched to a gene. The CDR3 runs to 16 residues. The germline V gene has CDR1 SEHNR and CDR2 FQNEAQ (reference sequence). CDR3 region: CASSNPGQGANYGYTF. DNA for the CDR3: TGTGCCAGCAGCAACCCGGGACAGGGGGCTAACTATGGCTACACCTTC. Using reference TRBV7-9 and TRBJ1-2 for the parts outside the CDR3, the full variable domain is DTGVSQNPRHKITKRGQNVTFRCDPISEHNRLYWYRQTLGQGPEFLTYFQNEAQLEKSRLLSDRFSAERPKGSFSTLEIQRTEQGDSAMYLCASSNPGQGANYGYTFGSGTRLTVV.

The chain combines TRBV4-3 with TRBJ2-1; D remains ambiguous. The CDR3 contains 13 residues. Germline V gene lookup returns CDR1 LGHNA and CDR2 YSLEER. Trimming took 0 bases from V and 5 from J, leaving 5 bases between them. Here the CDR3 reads CASSQDRHNEQFF. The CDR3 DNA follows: TGCGCCAGCAGCCAAGATCGTCACAATGAGCAGTTCTTC.

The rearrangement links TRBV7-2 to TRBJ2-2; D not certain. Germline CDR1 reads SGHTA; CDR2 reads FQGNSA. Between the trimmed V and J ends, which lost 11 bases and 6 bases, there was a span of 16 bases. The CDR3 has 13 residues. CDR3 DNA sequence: TGTGCCGGTAACGCAATAGAGGCCGGGGAGCTGTTTTTT. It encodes CAGNAIEAGELFF.

Here the CDR3 DNA reads TGTGCCAGTAGCTTCCTGGACAGGGGCGGCTACACCTTC. Amino acids: CASSFLDRGGYTF. The V gene is TRBV19, the J gene TRBJ1-2, with TRBD1 matching over 9 bases. V lost 6 bases to trimming and J lost 8 bases; unmatched junction nucleotides: 7. The germline V gene has CDR1 LNHDA and CDR2 SQIVND (reference sequence). The CDR3 has 13 residues.

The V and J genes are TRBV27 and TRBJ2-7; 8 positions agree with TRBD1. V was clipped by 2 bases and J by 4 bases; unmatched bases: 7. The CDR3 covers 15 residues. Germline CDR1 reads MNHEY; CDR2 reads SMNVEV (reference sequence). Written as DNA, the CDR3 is TGTGCCAGCAGTTTAAATTACAGGGGGAGTTACGAGCAGTACTTC. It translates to CASSLNYRGSYEQYF.

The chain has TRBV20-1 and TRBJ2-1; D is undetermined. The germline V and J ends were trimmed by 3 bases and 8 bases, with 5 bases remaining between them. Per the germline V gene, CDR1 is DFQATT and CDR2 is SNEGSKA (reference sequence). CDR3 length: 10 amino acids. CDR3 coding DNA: TGCAGTGCTAGGGGATATGAGCAGTTCTTC. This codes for CSARGYEQFF.

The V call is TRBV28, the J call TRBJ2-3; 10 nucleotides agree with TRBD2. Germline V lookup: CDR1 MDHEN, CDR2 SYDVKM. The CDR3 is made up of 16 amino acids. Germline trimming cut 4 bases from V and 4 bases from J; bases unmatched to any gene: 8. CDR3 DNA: TGTGCCAGCAGTTCCAGAGCGGGAGGGCCCTCAGATACGCAGTATTTT. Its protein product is CASSSRAGGPSDTQYF.

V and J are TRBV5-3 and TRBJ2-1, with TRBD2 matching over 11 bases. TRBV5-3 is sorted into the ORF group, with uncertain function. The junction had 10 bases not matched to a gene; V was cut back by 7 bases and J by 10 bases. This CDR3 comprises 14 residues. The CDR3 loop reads CARQTSGNVQEQFF. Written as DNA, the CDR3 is TGTGCCAGACAGACTAGCGGGAACGTCCAAGAGCAGTTCTTC.

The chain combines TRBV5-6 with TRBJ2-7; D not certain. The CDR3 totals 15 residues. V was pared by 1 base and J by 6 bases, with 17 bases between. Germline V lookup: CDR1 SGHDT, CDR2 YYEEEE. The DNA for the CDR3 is TGTGCCAGCAGCTTGTTTCGCGCCTATGTAACCGAGCAGTACTTC. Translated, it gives CASSLFRAYVTEQYF.

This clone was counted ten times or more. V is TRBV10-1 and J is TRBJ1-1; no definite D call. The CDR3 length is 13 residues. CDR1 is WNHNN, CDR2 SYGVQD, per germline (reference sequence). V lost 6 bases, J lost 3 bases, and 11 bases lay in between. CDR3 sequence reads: CASSLGTDTEAFF. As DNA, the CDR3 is TGCGCCAGCAGCCTGGGAACGGACACTGAAGCTTTCTTT.

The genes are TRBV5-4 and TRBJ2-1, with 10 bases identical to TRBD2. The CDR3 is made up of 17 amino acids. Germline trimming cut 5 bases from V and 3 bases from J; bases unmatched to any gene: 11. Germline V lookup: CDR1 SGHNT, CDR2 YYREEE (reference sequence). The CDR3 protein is CASRSSAGTSDYNEQFF. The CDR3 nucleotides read TGTGCCAGCAGATCTTCGGCCGGGACTAGCGACTACAATGAGCAGTTCTTC.

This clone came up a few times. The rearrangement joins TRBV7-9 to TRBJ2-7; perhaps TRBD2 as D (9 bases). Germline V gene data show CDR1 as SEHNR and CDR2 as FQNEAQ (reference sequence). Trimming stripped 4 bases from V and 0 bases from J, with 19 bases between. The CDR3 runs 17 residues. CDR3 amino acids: CASSSQGVGLASYEQYF. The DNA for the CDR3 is TGTGCCAGCAGCTCACAGGGGGTGGGACTAGCCTCCTACGAGCAGTACTTC.

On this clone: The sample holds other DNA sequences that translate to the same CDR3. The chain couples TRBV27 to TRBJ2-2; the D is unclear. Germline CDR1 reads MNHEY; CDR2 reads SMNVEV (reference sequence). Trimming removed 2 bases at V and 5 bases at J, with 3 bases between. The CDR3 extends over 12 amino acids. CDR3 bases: TGTGCCAGCAGTTTAGGAACCGGGGAGCTGTTTTTT. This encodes CASSLGTGELFF.

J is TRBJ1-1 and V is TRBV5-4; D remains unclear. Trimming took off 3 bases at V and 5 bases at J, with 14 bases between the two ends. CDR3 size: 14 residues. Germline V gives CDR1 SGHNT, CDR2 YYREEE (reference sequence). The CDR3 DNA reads TGTGCCAGCAGCTCCCTTCGGACTAGGACTGAAGCTTTCTTT. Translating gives CASSSLRTRTEAFF.

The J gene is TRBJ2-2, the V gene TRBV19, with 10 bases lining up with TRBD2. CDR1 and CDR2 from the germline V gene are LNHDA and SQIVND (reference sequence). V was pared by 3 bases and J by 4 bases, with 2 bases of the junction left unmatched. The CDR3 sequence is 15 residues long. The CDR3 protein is CASSMPSGSTGELFF. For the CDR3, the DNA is TGTGCCAGTAGTATGCCTAGCGGGAGCACCGGGGAGCTGTTTTTT. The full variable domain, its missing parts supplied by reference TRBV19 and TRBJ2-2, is DGGITQSPKYLFRKEGQNVTLSCEQNLNHDAMYWYRQDPGQGLRLIYYSQIVNDFQKGDIAEGYSVSREKKESFPLTVTSAQKNPTAFYLCASSMPSGSTGELFFGEGSRLTVL.

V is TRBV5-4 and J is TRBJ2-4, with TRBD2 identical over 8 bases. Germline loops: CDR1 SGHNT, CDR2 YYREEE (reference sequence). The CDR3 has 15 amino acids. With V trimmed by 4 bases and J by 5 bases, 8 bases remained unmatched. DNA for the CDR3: TGTGCCAGCAGCCTCGGGAGGCGGGAGGAAAACATTCAGTACTTC. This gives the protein CASSLGRREENIQYF.

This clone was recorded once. The CDR3 region is CSASLAGGRNTGELFF. DNA of the CDR3: TGCAGTGCTAGTCTAGCGGGGGGGCGGAACACCGGGGAGCTGTTTTTT. The chain recombines TRBV20-1 with TRBJ2-2; 12 nucleotides match TRBD2. CDR3 length: 16 amino acids. V was clipped by 3 bases and J by 1 base; unmatched bases: 3. CDR1 and CDR2 (germline): DFQATT, SNEGSKA (reference sequence).